A single T cell receptor (beta chain) is shown here with its context. Antigen specificity is unknown. These data come from a study of OX40 agonist ivuxolimab in advanced cancers. The germline gives CDR1 SGDLS, CDR2 YYNGEE. V shed 0 bases and J shed 0 bases, with 9 bases lying between them. This CDR3 region has 16 residues. The protocol was immunoSEQ multiplex PCR, while the TCRdb copy is restricted to in-frame clones and leaves out a portion. The sample contains 65,000 to 95,000 clones, 80% to 90% of which appear only once. Autoimmune disease history or systemic immunosuppression was exclusionary. Study-wide results and limits: At doses 0.1 to 3.0 mg/kg, CD4+ and CD8+ clones expanded.

This sequence joins TRBV9 and TRBJ2-2; no clear D gene. The sequencing used CD4+ or CD8+ T cells sorted from blood, collected in a trial of the OX40 agonist ivuxolimab. The TCR was taken from an adult with an advanced solid tumor such as melanoma, head and neck, liver or kidney cancer. CDR3 in amino acids: CASSVERLSNTGELFF. The CDR3 bases are TGTGCCAGCAGCGTAGAGCGACTCTCGAACACCGGGGAGCTGTTTTTT.